This TCR beta chain stems from a study of T cell repertoires in cytomegalovirus infection. Study details: An indication of both CMV infection and matching HLA type came from public TCR beta signatures.

Trimming took off 5 bases at V and 7 bases at J, with 12 bases between the two ends. The CDR3 is 13 amino acids. Germline CDR1 and CDR2: SGHTA and FQGNSA. Many counts were recorded for this clonotype. In TCRdb, the reads were re-called with MiXCR into one record per CDR3 protein. The sample shows under 200,000 distinct CDR3 sequences, approximately 9.6% of them seen only once. The TCR sequence derives from a human donor in good health (CMV status not recorded). Some clones in this sample may be carry-over from other donors' samples. Sequencing was done on a sample of PBMCs. The chain employs TRBV7-2 and TRBJ1-5; D uncertain. Here the CDR3 reads CASSPLLKQPQHF. CDR3 sequence (DNA): TGTGCCAGCAGCCCCCTTTTAAAACAGCCCCAGCATTTT.